The source of this T cell receptor (beta chain) is a study of blood T cells in healthy people across ages. Per the germline V gene, CDR1 is SGHRS and CDR2 is YFSETQ. This CDR3 contains 15 residues. V was cut by 1 base and J by 6 bases, with 16 bases left in between. With a J-beta primer mix and a sample-barcoded 5' primer, a second PCR ran about 7 to 11 cycles. TCRdb itself ran the 5' RACE reads through MiXCR, one entry per CDR3 protein. The sample lists approximately 850,000 distinct CDR3 sequences, over 45% seen once, with roughly 20% in the top ten. This sequence originates from a man aged 25 to 40 in good health. V gene TRBV5-1 combines with J gene TRBJ1-2; D not resolved. The sample taken for sequencing was blood. Here the CDR3 reads CASSLLGGTVDGYTF. The CDR3 DNA reads TGCGCCAGCAGCTTGTTAGGAGGAACCGTCGATGGCTACACCTTC.